This T cell receptor beta chain originates from a study of blood T cells in healthy people across ages. Findings and caveats of the study: With donor CMV status unknown, expanded clonotype changes were possibly confounded.

Every donor gave 9.5 to 10 milliliters of peripheral blood. The total RNA that was extracted per sample amounted to at least 5 micrograms. Trimming took 5 bases from V and 1 from J, leaving 11 bases between them. In germline, CDR1 is SGHVS, CDR2 FQNEAQ. This CDR3 contains 14 residues. To note about this clonotype: The antigen is undetermined.

A second about 7 to 12 cycle PCR used barcoded and J-beta primers. A template-switch adaptor that had 12 random nucleotides put a tag on each cDNA molecule. TCRdb re-called the 5' RACE reads through MiXCR, storing one row per CDR3 protein. Of hundreds of thousands of distinct CDR3 sequences detected, around two fifths appear once; the ten largest clones hold approximately 20%. The origin of this receptor is a man aged 55 to 70 in good health. The sequenced sample was blood. The V call is TRBV7-8, the J call TRBJ1-1; D gene uncertain. The CDR3 region is CASSKGGSNTEAFF. As DNA, the CDR3 is TGTGCCAGCAGCAAGGGAGGATCGAACACTGAAGCTTTCTTT.